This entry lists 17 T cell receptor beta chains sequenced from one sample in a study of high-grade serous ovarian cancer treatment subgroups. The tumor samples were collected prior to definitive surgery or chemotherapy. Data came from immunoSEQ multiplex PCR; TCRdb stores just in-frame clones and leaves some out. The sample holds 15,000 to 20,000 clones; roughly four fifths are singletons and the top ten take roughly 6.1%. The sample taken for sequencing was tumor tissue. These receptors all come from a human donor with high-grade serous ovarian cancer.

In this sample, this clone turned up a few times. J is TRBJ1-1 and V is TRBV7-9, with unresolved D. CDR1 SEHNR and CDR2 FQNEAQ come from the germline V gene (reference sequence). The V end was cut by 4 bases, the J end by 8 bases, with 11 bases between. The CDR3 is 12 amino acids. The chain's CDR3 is CASSSPGLEAFF. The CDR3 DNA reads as TGTGCCAGCAGCTCCCCGGGCCTCGAAGCTTTCTTT.

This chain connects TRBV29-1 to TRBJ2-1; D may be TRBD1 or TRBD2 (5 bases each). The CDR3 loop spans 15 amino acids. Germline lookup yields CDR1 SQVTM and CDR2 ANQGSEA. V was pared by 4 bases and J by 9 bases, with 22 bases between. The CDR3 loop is CSVGTSASQSGEQFF. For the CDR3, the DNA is TGCAGCGTTGGGACATCGGCCTCCCAAAGCGGTGAGCAGTTCTTC.

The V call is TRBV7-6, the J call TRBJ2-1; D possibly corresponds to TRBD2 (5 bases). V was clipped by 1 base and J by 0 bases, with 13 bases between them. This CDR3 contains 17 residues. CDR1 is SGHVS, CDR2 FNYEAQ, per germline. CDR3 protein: CASSLVEAALSYNEQFF. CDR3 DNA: TGTGCCAGCAGCTTAGTGGAGGCCGCCCTCTCCTACAATGAGCAGTTCTTC.

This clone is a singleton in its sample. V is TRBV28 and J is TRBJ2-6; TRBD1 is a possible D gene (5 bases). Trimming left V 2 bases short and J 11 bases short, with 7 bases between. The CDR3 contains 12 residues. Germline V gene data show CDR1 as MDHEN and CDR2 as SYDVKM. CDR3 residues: CASSLQTDVLTF. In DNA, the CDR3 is TGTGCCAGCAGTTTACAGACAGACGTCCTGACTTTC.

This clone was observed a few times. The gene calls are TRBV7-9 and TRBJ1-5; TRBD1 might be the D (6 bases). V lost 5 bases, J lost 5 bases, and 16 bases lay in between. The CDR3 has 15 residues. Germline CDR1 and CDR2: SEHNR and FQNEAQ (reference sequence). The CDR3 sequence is CASSIQGGWDQPQHF. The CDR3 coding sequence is TGTGCCAGCAGCATACAGGGAGGTTGGGATCAGCCCCAGCATTTT. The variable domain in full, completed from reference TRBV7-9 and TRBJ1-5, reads DTGVSQNPRHKITKRGQNVTFRCDPISEHNRLYWYRQTLGQGPEFLTYFQNEAQLEKSRLLSDRFSAERPKGSFSTLEIQRTEQGDSAMYLCASSIQGGWDQPQHFGDGTRLSIL.

The DNA of the CDR3 is TGTGCCAGCAGCGTTTGGACAGGCGGGATAAATGCTGAAGCTTTCTTT. The encoded protein is CASSVWTGGINAEAFF. The J gene is TRBJ1-1, the V gene TRBV9; 7 nucleotides match TRBD1. Germline lookup yields CDR1 SGDLS and CDR2 YYNGEE. V shed 2 bases, J shed 6 bases, and the junction held 13 bases outside the gene matches. This CDR3 is built from 16 residues.

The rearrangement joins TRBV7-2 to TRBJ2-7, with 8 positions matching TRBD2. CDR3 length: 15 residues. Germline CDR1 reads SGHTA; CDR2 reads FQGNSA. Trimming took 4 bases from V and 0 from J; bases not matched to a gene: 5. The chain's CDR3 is CASSSGLGSSYEQYF. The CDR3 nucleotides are TGTGCCAGCAGCTCGGGACTAGGGTCCTCCTACGAGCAGTACTTC.

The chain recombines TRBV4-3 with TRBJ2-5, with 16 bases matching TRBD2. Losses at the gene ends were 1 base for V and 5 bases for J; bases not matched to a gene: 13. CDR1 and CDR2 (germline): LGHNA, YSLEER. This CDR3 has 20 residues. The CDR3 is CASSQGLWGLAGGPRETQYF. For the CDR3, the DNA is TGCGCCAGCAGCCAAGGTTTATGGGGACTAGCGGGAGGGCCGCGGGAGACCCAGTACTTC.

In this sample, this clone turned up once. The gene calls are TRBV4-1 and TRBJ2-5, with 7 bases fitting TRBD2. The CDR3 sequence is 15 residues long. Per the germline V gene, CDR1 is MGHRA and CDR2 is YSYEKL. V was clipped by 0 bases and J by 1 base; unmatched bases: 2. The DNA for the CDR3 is TGCGCCAGCAGCCAAGATCCTAGCGGCCAAGAGACCCAGTACTTC. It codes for CASSQDPSGQETQYF.

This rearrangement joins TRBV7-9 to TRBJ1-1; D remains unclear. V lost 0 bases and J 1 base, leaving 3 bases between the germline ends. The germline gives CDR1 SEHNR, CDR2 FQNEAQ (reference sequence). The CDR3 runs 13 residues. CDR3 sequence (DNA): TGTGCCAGCAGCTTAGCCCGGAACACTGAAGCTTTCTTT. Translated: CASSLARNTEAFF.

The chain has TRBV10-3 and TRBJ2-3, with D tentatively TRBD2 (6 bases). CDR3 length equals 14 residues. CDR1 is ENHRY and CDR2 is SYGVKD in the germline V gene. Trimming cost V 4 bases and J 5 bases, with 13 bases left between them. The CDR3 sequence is CAISGSGLRDTQYF. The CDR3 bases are TGTGCCATCAGTGGCAGCGGGTTAAGAGATACGCAGTATTTT.

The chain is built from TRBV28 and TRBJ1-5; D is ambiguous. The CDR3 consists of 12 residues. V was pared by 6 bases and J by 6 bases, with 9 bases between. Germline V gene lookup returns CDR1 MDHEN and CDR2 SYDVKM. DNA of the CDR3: TGTGCCAGCAGACCGGCCGGTCAGCCCCAGCATTTT. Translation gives CASRPAGQPQHF. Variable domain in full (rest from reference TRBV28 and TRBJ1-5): DVKVTQSSRYLVKRTGEKVFLECVQDMDHENMFWYRQDPGLGLRLIYFSYDVKMKEKGDIPEGYSVSREKKERFSLILESASTNQTSMYLCASRPAGQPQHFGDGTRLSIL.

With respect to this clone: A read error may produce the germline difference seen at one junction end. In nucleotides, the CDR3 is TGTGCCAGCAGTTTAATAGGGGAGACTGAAGCTTTCTTT. Its protein product is CASSLIGETEAFF. V usage is TRBV7-3 and J usage is TRBJ1-1; perhaps TRBD1 as D (5 bases). The CDR3 spans 13 residues. Per the germline V gene, CDR1 is SGHTA and CDR2 is FQGTGA.

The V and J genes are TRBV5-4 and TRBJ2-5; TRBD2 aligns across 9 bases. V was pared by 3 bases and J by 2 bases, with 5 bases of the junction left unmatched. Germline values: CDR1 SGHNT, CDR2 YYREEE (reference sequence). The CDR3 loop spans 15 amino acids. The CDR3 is CASSSVAGAQETQYF. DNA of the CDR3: TGTGCCAGCAGCTCTGTAGCGGGAGCTCAAGAGACCCAGTACTTC.

The CDR3 DNA is TGTGCCAGCAGCGAGGGACGGGGGAGCTCCTACAATGAGCAGTTCTTC. Its translation is CASSEGRGSSYNEQFF. The chain carries TRBV5-4 and TRBJ2-1; D perhaps matches TRBD2 (6 bases). V lost 4 bases and J 0 bases, leaving 14 bases between the germline ends. The CDR3 is made up of 16 amino acids. CDR1 and CDR2 from the germline V gene are SGHNT and YYREEE (reference sequence).

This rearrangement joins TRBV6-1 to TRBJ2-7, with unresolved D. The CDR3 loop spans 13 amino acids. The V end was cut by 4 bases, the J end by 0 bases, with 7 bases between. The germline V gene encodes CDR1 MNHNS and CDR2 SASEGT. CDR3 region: CASSAHPSYEQYF. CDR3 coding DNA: TGTGCCAGCAGTGCCCACCCCTCCTACGAGCAGTACTTC.

CDR3 region: CASSPARSSYNEQFF. CDR3 coding DNA: TGTGCCAGCAGTCCAGCGCGAAGCTCCTACAATGAGCAGTTCTTC. This chain joins TRBV11-3 and TRBJ2-1, with no clear D. V lost 6 bases, J lost 0 bases, and 12 bases lay in between. Germline CDR1 SGHNT, CDR2 YENEEA. The CDR3 totals 15 residues. Filled out from reference TRBV11-3 and TRBJ2-1, the complete variable domain reads EAGVVQSPRYKIIEKKQPVAFWCNPISGHNTLYWYLQNLGQGPELLIRYENEEAVDDSQLPKDRFSAERLKGVDSTLKIQPAELGDSAVYLCASSPARSSYNEQFFGPGTRLTVL.